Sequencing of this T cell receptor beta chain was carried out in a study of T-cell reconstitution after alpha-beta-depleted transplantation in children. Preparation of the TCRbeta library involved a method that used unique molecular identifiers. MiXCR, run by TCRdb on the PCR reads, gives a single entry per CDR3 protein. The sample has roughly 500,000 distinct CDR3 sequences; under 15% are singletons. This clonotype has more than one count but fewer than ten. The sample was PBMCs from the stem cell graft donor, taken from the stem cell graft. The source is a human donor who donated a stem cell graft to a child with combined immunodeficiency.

For the CDR3, the DNA is TGTGCCAGCAGCTTAGGCGGGCTGAGCGAGCAGTACTTC. Its translation: CASSLGGLSEQYF. The chain recombines TRBV11-1 with TRBJ2-7; D may be TRBD2 (5 bases). The CDR3 extends over 13 amino acids. Germline V gene data show CDR1 as SGHAT and CDR2 as FQDESV (reference sequence). The ends were cut back, 1 base at V and 6 bases at J, with 10 bases in the middle.